The table lists the clone carrying this T cell receptor beta chain with many counts. The target antigen is unknown. The sample belongs to a study of identical twins. The study's findings and limits: An excess of low generation probability was shown by twin-shared out-of-frame alpha sequences.

CDR3 size: 12 residues. Unmatched junction bases numbered 7, after V lost 8 bases and J lost 6 bases. Per germline, CDR1 DFQATT and CDR2 SNEGSKA (reference sequence). Healthy Caucasians alone served as donors. Through template switching, a universal primer site was introduced, and the cDNA contained unique molecular identifiers. One entry per CDR3 protein, called by TCRdb with MiXCR from the 5' RACE reads. The repertoire holds 750,000 to 950,000 distinct CDR3 sequences, with more than 9% as singletons. This sample also appeared in a second study, on yellow fever vaccine responses in identical twins.

Input material: PBMCs. The gene calls are TRBV20-1 and TRBJ1-2, with TRBD1 matching over 9 bases. The source of this sequence is a woman aged 18-29 years in good health. CDR3 region: CSTTQGANGYTF. The DNA of the CDR3 is TGCAGTACCACACAGGGGGCAAATGGCTACACCTTC.